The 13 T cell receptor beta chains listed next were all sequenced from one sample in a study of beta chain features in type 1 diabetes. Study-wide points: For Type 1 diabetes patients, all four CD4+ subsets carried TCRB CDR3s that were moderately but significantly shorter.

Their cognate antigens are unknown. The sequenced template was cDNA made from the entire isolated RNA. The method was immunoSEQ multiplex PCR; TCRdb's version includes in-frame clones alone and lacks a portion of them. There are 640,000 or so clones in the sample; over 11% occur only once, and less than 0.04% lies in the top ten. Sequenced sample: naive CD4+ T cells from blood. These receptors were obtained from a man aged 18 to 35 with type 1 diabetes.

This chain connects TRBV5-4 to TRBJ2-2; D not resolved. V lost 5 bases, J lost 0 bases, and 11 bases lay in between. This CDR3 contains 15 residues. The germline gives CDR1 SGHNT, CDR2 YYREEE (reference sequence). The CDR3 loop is CASRPANANTGELFF. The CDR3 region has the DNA TGTGCCAGCAGACCAGCGAACGCGAACACCGGGGAGCTGTTTTTT.

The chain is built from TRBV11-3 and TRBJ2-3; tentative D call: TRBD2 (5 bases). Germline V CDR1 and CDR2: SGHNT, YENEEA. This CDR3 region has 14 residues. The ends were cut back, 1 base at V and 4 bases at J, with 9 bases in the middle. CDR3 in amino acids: CASSLALAPDTQYF. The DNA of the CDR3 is TGTGCCAGCAGCTTAGCTCTAGCTCCAGATACGCAGTATTTT.

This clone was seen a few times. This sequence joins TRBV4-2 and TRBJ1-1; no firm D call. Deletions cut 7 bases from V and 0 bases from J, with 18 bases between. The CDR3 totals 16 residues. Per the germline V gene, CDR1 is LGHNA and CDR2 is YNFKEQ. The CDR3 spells CASNPGRAGLNTEAFF. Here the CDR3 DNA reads TGTGCCAGCAACCCTGGTAGGGCGGGATTGAACACTGAAGCTTTCTTT.

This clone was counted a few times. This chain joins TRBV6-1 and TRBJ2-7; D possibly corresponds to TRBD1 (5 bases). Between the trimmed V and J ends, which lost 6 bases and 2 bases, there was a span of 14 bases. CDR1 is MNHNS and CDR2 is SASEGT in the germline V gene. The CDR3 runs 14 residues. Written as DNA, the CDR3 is TGTGCCAGCAGAAAATCGACAGATACCTACGAGCAGTACTTC. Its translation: CASRKSTDTYEQYF.

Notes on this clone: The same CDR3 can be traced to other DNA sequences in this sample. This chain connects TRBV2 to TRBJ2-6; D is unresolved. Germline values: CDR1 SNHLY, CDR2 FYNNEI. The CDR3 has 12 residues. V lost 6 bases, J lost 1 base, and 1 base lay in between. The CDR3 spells CASRSGANVLTF. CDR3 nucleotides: TGTGCCAGCAGGTCTGGGGCCAACGTCCTGACTTTC.

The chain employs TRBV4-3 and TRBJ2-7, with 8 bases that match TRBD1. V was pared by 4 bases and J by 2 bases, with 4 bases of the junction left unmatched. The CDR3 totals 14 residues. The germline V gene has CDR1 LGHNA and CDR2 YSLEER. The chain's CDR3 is CASSPTGAPYEQYF. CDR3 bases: TGCGCCAGCAGCCCGACAGGGGCCCCCTACGAGCAGTACTTC.

This CDR3 reads CASSIDSVGGEQYF. CDR3 DNA: TGCGCCAGCAGCATCGACAGTGTAGGTGGCGAGCAGTACTTC. The chain combines TRBV5-1 with TRBJ2-7; TRBD1 might be the D (5 bases). Trimming pared 4 bases from V and 6 bases from J, leaving 17 bases between. There are 14 residues in the CDR3. The germline V gene has CDR1 SGHRS and CDR2 YFSETQ. Full variable domain (missing parts from reference TRBV5-1 and TRBJ2-7): KAGVTQTPRYLIKTRGQQVTLSCSPISGHRSVSWYQQTPGQGLQFLFEYFSETQRNKGNFPGRFSGRQFSNSRSEMNVSTLELGDSALYLCASSIDSVGGEQYFGPGTRLTVT.

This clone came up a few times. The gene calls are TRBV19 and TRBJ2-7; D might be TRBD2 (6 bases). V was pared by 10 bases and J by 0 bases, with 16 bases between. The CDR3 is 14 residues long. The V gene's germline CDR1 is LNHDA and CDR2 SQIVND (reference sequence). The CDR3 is CATKSSSASYEQYF. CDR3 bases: TGTGCCACTAAAAGCTCTAGCGCCTCCTACGAGCAGTACTTC.

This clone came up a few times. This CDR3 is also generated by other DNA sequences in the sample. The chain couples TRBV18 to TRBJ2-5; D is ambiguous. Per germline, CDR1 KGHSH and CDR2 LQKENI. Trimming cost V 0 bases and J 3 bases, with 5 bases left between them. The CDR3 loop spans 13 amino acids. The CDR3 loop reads CASSPPSKETQYF. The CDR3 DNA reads TGTGCCAGCTCACCACCGAGCAAAGAGACCCAGTACTTC.

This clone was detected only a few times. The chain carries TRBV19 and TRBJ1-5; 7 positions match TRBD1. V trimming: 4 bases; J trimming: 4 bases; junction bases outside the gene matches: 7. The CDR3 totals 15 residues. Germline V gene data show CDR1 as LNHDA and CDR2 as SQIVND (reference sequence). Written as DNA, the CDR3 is TGTGCCAGTAGTAATACCGGGACAGCTAATCAGCCCCAGCATTTT. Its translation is CASSNTGTANQPQHF.

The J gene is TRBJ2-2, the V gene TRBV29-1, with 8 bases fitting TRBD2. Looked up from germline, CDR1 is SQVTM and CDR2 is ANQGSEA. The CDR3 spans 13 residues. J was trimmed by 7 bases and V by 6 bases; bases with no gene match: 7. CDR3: CSVGTSRGGELFF. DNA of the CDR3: TGCAGCGTGGGGACTAGTCGGGGCGGGGAGCTGTTTTTT.

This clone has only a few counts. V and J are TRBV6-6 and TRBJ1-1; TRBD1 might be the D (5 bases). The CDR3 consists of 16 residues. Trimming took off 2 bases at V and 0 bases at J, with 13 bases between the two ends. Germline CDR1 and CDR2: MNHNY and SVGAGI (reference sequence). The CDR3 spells CASSYVRRGMNTEAFF. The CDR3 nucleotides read TGTGCCAGCAGTTACGTGCGGCGGGGGATGAACACTGAAGCTTTCTTT.

In DNA, the CDR3 is TGTGCCAGCCGGCCGGGAGGCACTGAAGCTTTCTTT. Translated: CASRPGGTEAFF. This chain joins TRBV2 and TRBJ1-1; the D is unclear. The germline gives CDR1 SNHLY, CDR2 FYNNEI. V dropped 8 bases and J dropped 4 bases, with 11 bases sitting between them. The CDR3 contains 12 residues. The complete variable domain, with remaining parts taken from reference TRBV2 and TRBJ1-1, reads EPEVTQTPSHQVTQMGQEVILRCVPISNHLYFYWYRQILGQKVEFLVSFYNNEISEKSEIFDDQFSVERPDGSNFTLKIRSTKLEDSAMYFCASRPGGTEAFFGQGTRLTVV.